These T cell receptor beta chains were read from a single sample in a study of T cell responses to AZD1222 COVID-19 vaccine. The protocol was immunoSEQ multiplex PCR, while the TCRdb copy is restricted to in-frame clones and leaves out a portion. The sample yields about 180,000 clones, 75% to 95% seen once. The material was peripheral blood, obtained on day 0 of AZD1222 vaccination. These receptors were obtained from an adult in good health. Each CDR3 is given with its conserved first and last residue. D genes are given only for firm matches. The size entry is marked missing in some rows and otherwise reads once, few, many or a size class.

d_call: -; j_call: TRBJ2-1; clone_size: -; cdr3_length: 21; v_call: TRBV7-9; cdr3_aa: CASSNTHYGARGQGGSNEQFF; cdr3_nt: TGTGCCAGCAGCAACACCCACTACGGTGCTCGTGGACAGGGCGGGAGCAATGAGCAGTTCTTC
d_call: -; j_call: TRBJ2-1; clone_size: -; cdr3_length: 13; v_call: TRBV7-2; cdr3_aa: CASSLKRAGEQFF; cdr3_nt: TGTGCCAGCAGCTTAAAGCGGGCTGGTGAGCAGTTCTTC
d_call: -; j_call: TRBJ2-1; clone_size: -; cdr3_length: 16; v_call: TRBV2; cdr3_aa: CATAADLAFPYNEQFF; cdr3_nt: TGTGCTACAGCAGCCGACCTAGCGTTCCCCTACAATGAGCAGTTCTTC
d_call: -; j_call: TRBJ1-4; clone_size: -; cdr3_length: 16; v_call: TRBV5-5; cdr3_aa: CASSLDTGLPNEKLFF; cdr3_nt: TGTGCCAGCAGCTTGGATACAGGGTTGCCTAATGAAAAACTGTTTTTT
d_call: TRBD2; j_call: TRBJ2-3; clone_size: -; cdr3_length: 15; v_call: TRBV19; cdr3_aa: CASSTGLAGTDTQYF; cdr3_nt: TGTGCCAGTAGCACTGGACTAGCGGGCACAGATACGCAGTATTTT
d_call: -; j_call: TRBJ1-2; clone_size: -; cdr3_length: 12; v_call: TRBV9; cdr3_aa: CASSVGPYGYTF; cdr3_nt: TGTGCCAGCAGCGTAGGGCCCTATGGCTACACCTTC
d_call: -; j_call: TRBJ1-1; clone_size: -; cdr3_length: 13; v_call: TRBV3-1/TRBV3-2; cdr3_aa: CASSFKGVPKYFF; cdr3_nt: TGTGCCAGCAGTTTCAAGGGAGTCCCGAAGTATTTCTTT
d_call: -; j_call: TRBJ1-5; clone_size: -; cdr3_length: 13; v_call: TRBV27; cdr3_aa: CASSSTGNQPQHF; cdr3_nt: TGTGCCAGCAGCTCCACAGGGAATCAGCCCCAGCATTTT
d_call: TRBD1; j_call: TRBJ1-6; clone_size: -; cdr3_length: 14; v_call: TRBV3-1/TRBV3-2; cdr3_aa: CASSQVQGGSPLHF; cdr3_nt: TGTGCCAGCAGCCAAGTTCAGGGGGGGTCACCCCTCCACTTT
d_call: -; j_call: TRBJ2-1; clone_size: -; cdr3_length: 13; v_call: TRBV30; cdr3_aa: CAWTGTGYNEQFF; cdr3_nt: TGTGCCTGGACGGGGACGGGGTACAATGAGCAGTTCTTC
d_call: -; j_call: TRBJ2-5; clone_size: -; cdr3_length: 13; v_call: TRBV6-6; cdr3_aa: CASRTVGQETQYF; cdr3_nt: TGTGCCAGCAGGACCGTTGGACAAGAGACCCAGTACTTC
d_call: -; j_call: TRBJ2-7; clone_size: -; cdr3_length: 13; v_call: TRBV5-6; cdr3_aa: CASSQTATLGWNF; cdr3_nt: TGTGCCAGCAGCCAGACAGCTACCCTGGGTTGGAACTTC
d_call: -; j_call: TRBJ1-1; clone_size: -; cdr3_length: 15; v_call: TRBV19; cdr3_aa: CASSKNVRVNTEAFF; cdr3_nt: TGTGCCAGTAGTAAAAACGTGAGGGTGAACACTGAAGCTTTCTTT
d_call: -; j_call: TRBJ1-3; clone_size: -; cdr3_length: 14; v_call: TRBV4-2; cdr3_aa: CASSPTGSGNTIYF; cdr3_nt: TGTGCCAGCAGCCCCACGGGCTCTGGAAACACCATATATTTT
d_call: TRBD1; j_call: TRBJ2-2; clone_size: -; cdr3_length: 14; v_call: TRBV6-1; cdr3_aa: CASSSQGVTGELFF; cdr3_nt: TGTGCCAGCAGTTCACAGGGGGTTACCGGGGAGCTGTTTTTT
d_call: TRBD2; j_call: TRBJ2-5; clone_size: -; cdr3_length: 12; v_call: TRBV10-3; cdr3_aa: CAIRAGDETQYF; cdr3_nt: TGTGCCATCAGGGCGGGGGATGAGACCCAGTACTTC
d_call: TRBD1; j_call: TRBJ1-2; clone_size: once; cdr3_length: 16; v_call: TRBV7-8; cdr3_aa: CASSLARTGELDGYTF; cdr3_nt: TGTGCCAGCAGCTTAGCAAGGACAGGGGAACTCGATGGCTACACCTTC
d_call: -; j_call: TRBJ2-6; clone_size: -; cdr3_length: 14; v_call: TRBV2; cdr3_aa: CASSENSGANVLTF; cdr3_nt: TGTGCCAGCAGTGAGAACTCTGGGGCCAACGTCCTGACTTTC
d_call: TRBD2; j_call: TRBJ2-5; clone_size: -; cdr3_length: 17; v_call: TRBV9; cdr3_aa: CASSALPLAGGVETQYF; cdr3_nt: TGTGCCAGCAGCGCCCTCCCCCTAGCGGGGGGCGTGGAGACCCAGTACTTC
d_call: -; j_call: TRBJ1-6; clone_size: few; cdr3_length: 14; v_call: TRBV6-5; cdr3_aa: CATHRESYNSPLHF; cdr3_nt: TGTGCCACTCACAGGGAATCCTATAATTCACCCCTCCACTTT
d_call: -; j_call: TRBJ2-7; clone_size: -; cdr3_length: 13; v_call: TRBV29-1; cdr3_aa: CSALYPAAYEQYF; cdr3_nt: TGCAGCGCTCTATATCCGGCAGCCTACGAGCAGTACTTC
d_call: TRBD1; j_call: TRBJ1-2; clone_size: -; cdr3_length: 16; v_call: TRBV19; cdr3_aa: CASSIQHRGAGYGYTF; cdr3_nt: TGTGCCAGTAGTATACAACACAGGGGTGCTGGCTATGGCTACACCTTC
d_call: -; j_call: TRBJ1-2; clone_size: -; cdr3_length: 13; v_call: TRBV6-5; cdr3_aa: CASSTGWSGGYTF; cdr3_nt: TGTGCCAGCAGTACAGGGTGGAGTGGTGGCTACACCTTC
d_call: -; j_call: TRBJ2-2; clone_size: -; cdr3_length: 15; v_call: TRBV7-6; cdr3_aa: CASSFGTGGTGELFF; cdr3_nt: TGTGCCAGCAGCTTTGGGACCGGCGGGACCGGGGAGCTGTTTTTT
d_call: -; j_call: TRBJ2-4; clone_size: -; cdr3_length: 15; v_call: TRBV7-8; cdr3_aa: CASSAHISAKNIQYF; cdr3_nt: TGTGCCAGCAGCGCCCACATATCTGCCAAAAACATTCAGTACTTC
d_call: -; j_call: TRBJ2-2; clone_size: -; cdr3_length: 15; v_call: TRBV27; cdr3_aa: CASRAGSSNTGELFF; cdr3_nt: TGTGCCAGCAGGGCGGGAAGCTCGAACACCGGGGAGCTGTTTTTT
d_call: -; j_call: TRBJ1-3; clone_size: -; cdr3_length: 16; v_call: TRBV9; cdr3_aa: CASSPLVGGPGNTIYF; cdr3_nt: TGTGCCAGCAGCCCCCTAGTTGGGGGGCCGGGAAACACCATATATTTT
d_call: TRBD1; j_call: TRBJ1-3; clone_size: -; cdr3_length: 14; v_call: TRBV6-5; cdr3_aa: CASSNRGLGNTIYF; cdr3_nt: TGTGCCAGCAGCAACAGGGGGCTTGGAAACACCATATATTTT
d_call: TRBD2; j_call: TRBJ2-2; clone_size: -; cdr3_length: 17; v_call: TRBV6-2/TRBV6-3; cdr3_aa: CASSYLAGGLGTGELFF; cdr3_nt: TGTGCCAGCAGTTACCTCGCGGGGGGGCTGGGCACCGGGGAGCTGTTTTTT
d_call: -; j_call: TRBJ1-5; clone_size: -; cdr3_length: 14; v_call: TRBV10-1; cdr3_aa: CASSAGPLVSSQHF; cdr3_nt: TGCGCCAGCAGTGCGGGACCGCTCGTCTCATCCCAGCATTTT
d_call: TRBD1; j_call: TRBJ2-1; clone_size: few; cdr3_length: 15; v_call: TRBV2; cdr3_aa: CASSERGQVANEQFF; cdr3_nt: TGTGCCAGCAGTGAAAGGGGACAGGTCGCCAATGAGCAGTTCTTC
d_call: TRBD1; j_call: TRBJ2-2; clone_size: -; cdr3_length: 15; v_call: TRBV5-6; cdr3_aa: CASSARQGSIGELFF; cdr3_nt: TGTGCCAGCAGCGCGCGACAGGGGTCCATCGGGGAGCTGTTTTTT
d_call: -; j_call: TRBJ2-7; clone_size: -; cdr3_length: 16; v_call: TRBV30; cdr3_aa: CARSSRQGGLPREQYF; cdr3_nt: TGTGCCCGGAGTTCCAGACAGGGAGGTTTACCTCGCGAGCAGTACTTC
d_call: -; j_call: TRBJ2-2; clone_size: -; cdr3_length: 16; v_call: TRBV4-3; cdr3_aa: CASSQDPGANTGELFF; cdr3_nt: TGCGCCAGCAGCCAAGATCCGGGGGCGAACACCGGGGAGCTGTTTTTT
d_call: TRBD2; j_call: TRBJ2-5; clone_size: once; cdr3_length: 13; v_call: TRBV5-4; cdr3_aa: CASRSGGEETQYF; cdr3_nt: TGTGCCAGCAGAAGCGGGGGAGAAGAGACCCAGTACTTC
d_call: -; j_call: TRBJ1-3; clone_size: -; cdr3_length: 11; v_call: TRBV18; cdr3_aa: CASSPGGPGYF; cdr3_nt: TGTGCCAGCTCACCGGGGGGCCCGGGCTATTTT
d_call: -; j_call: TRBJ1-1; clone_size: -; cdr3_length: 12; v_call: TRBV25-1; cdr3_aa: CASSEYGSEAFF; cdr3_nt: TGTGCCAGCAGTGAATATGGCTCTGAAGCTTTCTTT
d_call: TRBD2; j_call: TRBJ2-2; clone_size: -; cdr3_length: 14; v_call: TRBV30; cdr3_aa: CAWSVRGGTGELFF; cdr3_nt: TGTGCCTGGAGTGTCCGGGGGGGCACCGGGGAGCTGTTTTTT
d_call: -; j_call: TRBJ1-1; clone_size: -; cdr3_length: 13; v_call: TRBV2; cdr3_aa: CASRYRGPTEAFF; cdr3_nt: TGTGCCAGCAGGTATCGAGGGCCGACTGAAGCTTTCTTT
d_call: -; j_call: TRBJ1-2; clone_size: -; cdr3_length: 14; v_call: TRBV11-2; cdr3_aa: CASSLGPGSYGYTF; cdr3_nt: TGTGCCAGCAGCTTAGGCCCGGGATCCTATGGCTACACCTTC
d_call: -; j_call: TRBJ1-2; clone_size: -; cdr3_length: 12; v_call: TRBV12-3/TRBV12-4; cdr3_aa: CASRKQGHGYTF; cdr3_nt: TGTGCCAGCAGAAAACAGGGTCATGGCTACACCTTC
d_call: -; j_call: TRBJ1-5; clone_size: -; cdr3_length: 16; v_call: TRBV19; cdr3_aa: CASSMGQAGGIGSQHF; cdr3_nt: TGTGCCAGTAGTATGGGCCAGGCGGGCGGGATTGGGTCCCAGCATTTT
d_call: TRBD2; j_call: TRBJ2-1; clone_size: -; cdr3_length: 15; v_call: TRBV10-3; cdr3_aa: CAISEVTSGFNEQFF; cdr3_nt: TGTGCCATCAGTGAGGTCACTAGCGGGTTCAATGAGCAGTTCTTC
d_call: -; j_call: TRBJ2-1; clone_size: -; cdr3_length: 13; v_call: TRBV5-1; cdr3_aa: CASSAQDYNEQFF; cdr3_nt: TGCGCCAGCAGCGCACAGGATTACAATGAGCAGTTCTTC
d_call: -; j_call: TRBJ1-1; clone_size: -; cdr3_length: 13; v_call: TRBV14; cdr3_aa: CASSQVLSTEAFF; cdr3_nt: TGTGCCAGCAGCCAAGTACTAAGCACTGAAGCTTTCTTT
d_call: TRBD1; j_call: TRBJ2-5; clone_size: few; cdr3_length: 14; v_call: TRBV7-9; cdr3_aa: CASSLGQGWETQYF; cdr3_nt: TGTGCCAGCAGCTTAGGACAGGGGTGGGAGACCCAGTACTTC
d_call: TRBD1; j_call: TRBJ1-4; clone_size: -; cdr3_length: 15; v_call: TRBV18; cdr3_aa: CASSPAGAGGEKLFF; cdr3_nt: TGTGCCAGCTCACCGGCTGGAGCAGGGGGTGAAAAACTGTTTTTT
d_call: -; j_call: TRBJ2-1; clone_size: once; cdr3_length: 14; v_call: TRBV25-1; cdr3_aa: CASSRQGRTNEQFF; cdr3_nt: TGTGCCAGCAGTAGGCAGGGTAGGACGAATGAGCAGTTCTTC
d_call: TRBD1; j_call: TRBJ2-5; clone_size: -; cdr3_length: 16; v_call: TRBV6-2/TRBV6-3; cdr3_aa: CASSSPWARGQETQYF; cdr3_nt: TGTGCCAGCAGTTCCCCTTGGGCCAGGGGGCAAGAGACCCAGTACTTC